What follows are 8 T cell receptor beta chains derived from one specimen sequenced in a study of early T cells in non-severe SARS-CoV-2 infection. MiXCR, run by TCRdb on the 5' RACE reads, gives a single entry per CDR3 protein. The sample includes 55,000 or so distinct CDR3 sequences, around an eighth of them seen just once. The specimen sequenced was whole blood. The source is an adult who was a healthcare worker with PCR-confirmed SARS-CoV-2 infection or an uninfected control (not recorded which).

The V gene is TRBV19, the J gene TRBJ2-5; no reliable D call. This CDR3 has 17 residues. Germline assignment: CDR1 LNHDA and CDR2 SQIVND (reference sequence). V lost 5 bases, J lost 4 bases, and 23 bases lay in between. CDR3 residues: CASSSPTTGTLGETQYF. CDR3 nucleotides: TGTGCCAGTAGTTCCCCAACCACCGGAACCCTGGGAGAGACCCAGTACTTC.

This clonotype showed up many times. The CDR3 loop is CSAQRRQVTEAFF. CDR3 coding DNA: TGCAGCGCTCAGAGGCGACAGGTGACTGAAGCTTTCTTT. V usage is TRBV29-1 and J usage is TRBJ1-1; perhaps TRBD1 as D (6 bases). Germline CDR1 reads SQVTM; CDR2 reads ANQGSEA. The CDR3 is 13 residues long. Trimming shortened V by 7 bases and J by 5 bases, and 17 bases separated the two germline ends.

The chain carries TRBV18 and TRBJ1-1; perhaps TRBD1 as D (5 bases). Germline V gene data show CDR1 as KGHSH and CDR2 as LQKENI. CDR3 length: 15 amino acids. Trimming took off 2 bases at V and 2 bases at J, with 12 bases between the two ends. Here the CDR3 reads CASSPASGVNTEAFF. The DNA for the CDR3 is TGTGCCAGCTCACCAGCTTCGGGGGTTAACACTGAAGCTTTCTTT. Complete variable domain (other parts from reference TRBV18 and TRBJ1-1): NAGVMQNPRHLVRRRGQEARLRCSPMKGHSHVYWYRQLPEEGLKFMVYLQKENIIDESGMPKERFSAEFPKEGPSILRIQQVVRGDSAAYFCASSPASGVNTEAFFGQGTRLTVV.

The chain carries TRBV7-3 and TRBJ2-3; D gene unclear. The CDR3 contains 17 residues. The germline V and J ends were trimmed by 4 bases and 2 bases, with 19 bases remaining between them. Germline V lookup: CDR1 SGHTA, CDR2 FQGTGA. CDR3 nucleotides: TGTGCCAGCAGCTCCGTAAGGAAAGGTCGGAACACAGATACGCAGTATTTT. Encoded protein: CASSSVRKGRNTDTQYF. The whole variable domain, remainder taken from reference TRBV7-3 and TRBJ2-3, is GAGVSQTPSNKVTEKGKYVELRCDPISGHTALYWYRQSLGQGPEFLIYFQGTGAADDSGLPNDRFFAVRPEGSVSTLKIQRTERGDSAVYLCASSSVRKGRNTDTQYFGPGTRLTVL.

This chain connects TRBV21-1 to TRBJ2-1; TRBD1, the table's D call, lacks a check against the DNA. TRBV21-1 is a known pseudogene. The CDR3 extends over 15 amino acids. CDR3 DNA sequence: TGTGCCAGCAGCCGCGGGGGGGCGGGCTACAATGAGCAGTTCTTC. It yields the protein CASSRGGAGYNEQFF.

This clonotype has at least ten counts. This rearrangement joins TRBV5-1 to TRBJ2-2; no clear D gene. In germline, CDR1 is SGHRS, CDR2 YFSETQ. The CDR3 is 14 amino acids. V was trimmed by 0 bases and J by 2 bases, leaving 5 bases between them. The CDR3 protein is CASSLGFNTGELFF. The CDR3 DNA reads as TGCGCCAGCAGCTTGGGGTTTAACACCGGGGAGCTGTTTTTT.

The chain uses TRBV12-5 and TRBJ1-1; D is perhaps TRBD1 (6 bases). The ends were cut back, 5 bases at V and 5 bases at J, with 15 bases in the middle. Germline loops: CDR1 LGHNT, CDR2 FRNRAP. The CDR3 totals 14 residues. The CDR3 nucleotides read TGTGCTAGTGGTCCAGCACAGGGTAGGACTGAAGCTTTCTTT. It is translated as CASGPAQGRTEAFF.

The sample holds many counts of this clonotype. This chain joins TRBV5-1 and TRBJ2-3, with D tentatively TRBD1 (5 bases). Germline lookup yields CDR1 SGHRS and CDR2 YFSETQ. Deletions cut 7 bases from V and 2 bases from J, with 17 bases between. The CDR3 loop spans 15 amino acids. CDR3 residues: CASRVTGLHTDTQYF. As DNA, the CDR3 is TGCGCCAGCCGAGTAACAGGCCTACACACAGATACGCAGTATTTT. The full variable domain, completed using reference TRBV5-1 and TRBJ2-3, is KAGVTQTPRYLIKTRGQQVTLSCSPISGHRSVSWYQQTPGQGLQFLFEYFSETQRNKGNFPGRFSGRQFSNSRSEMNVSTLELGDSALYLCASRVTGLHTDTQYFGPGTRLTVL.